Here is one TCR beta chain with its context. Sequenced by immunoSEQ multiplex PCR; TCRdb stores in-frame clones only, minus some. The table records tens of thousands of clones, around 80% of them present only once. Regarding time point: cycle 4 day 1 (C4D1), after around six weeks of nivolumab. All the patients suffered relapse after autologous stem cell transplantation, and brentuximab vedotin exposure differed. These data originate in a study of PD-1 blockade in classical Hodgkin lymphoma. V was pared by 0 bases and J by 6 bases, with 11 bases between. The CDR3 is 14 amino acids. Germline CDR1 is SGDLS and CDR2 is YYNGEE.

The material sequenced was peripheral blood mononuclear cells (PBMCs), taken before the fourth cycle of nivolumab. The sequence derives from a human donor with classical Hodgkin lymphoma. The chain has TRBV9 and TRBJ2-3, with D possibly being TRBD2 (5 bases). CDR3 coding DNA: TGTGCCAGCAGCGTAGTAGGCTCGGGGGATACGCAGTATTTT. Its protein product is CASSVVGSGDTQYF. Full variable domain (outside the CDR3, taken from reference TRBV9 and TRBJ2-3): DSGVTQTPKHLITATGQRVTLRCSPRSGDLSVYWYQQSLDQGLQFLIQYYNGEERAKGNILERFSAQQFPDLHSELNLSSLELGDSALYFCASSVVGSGDTQYFGPGTRLTVL.